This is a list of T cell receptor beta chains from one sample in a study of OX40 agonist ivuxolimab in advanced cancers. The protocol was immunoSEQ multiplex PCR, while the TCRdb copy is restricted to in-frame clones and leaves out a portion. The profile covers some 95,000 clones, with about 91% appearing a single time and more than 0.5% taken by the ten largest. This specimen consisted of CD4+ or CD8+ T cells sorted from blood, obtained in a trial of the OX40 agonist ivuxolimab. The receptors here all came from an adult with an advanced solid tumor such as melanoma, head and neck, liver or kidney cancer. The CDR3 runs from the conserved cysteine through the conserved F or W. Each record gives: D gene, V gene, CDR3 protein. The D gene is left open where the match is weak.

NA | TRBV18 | CASSPRDGHTEAFF
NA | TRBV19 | CASSTQGVNYGYTF
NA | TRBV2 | CASSKNGVEAFF
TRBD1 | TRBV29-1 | CSAQGGTGGVSSQAFDGYTF
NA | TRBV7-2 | CASSFSGGGDYGYTF
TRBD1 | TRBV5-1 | CASSFDRAQYF
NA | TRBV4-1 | CASSQDPLVSYEQYF
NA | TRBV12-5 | CASAASGANVLTF
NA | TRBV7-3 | CASSLSRGLEQYF
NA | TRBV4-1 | CASSQEVIGWNYEQYF
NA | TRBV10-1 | CASSPDSYNEQFF
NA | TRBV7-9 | CASSPRTEAFF
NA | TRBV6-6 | CASRPSADTQYF
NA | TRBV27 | CASSLMGSEKLFF
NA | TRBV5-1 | CASSLDRNQETQYF
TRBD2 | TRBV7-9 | CASSLGLAGVHEQYF
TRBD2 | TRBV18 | CASSPLYLAGGRYNEQFF
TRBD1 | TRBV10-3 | CAISQGQGGSPLHF
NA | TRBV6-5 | CASRVPSRFYEQYF
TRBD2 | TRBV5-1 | CASSLAGGPYEQYF
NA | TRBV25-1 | CASSGTGSSGAFF
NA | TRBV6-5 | CASSPTGPNSPLHF
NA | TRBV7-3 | CASSLTPGQLNTEAFF
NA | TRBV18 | CASSPLAGSLHNEQFF
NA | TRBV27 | CASSLAAAGEQFF
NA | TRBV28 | CASSLSYRLEAFF
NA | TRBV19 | CASRPLLPRQGLNYEQYF
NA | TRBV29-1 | CSVGSGNEQFF
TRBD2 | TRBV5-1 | CASSLVRGGVSYEQYF
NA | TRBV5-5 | CASSLEMVRYGYTF
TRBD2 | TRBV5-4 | CASSLAGGTYNEQFF
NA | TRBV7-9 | CAIRSGSGYYEQYF
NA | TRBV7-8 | CASSSNVVTYEQYF
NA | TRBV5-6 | CASSWTYGYTF
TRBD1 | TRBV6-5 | CASSTGADYGYTF
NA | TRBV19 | CASSPGTRKQPEQYF
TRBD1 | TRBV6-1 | CASSWDSSSYNEQFF
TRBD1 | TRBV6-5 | CASRTGGGYEQYF
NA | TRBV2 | CASRRELRSEKLFF
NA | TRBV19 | CASSLDKTSTDTQYF
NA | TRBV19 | CASSMSGAGNTIYF
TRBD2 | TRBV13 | CASSLRLAGGLEEQYF
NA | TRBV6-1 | CASSRGPGNTIYF
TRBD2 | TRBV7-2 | CASSSRPASGRRTDTQYF
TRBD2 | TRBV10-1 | CASSEGGGSETQYF
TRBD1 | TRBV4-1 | CASSQGGQGAYNSPLHF
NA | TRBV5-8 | CASSLGVYEQYF
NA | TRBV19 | CATAKGGAQPQHF
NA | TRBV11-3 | CASSPGGVNEKLFF
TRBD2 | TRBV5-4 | CASSSSGRDYNEQFF
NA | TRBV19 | CASSIRGDDSNQPQHF
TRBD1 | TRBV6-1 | CASSTRDRGLETQYF
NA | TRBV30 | CAWSVDSYTEAFF